This T cell receptor (beta chain) was sequenced for a study of response to subunit inactivated influenza vaccine. Study-wide results and limits: T cells newly recruited by each seasonal influenza vaccination are few, the authors suggested.

A single record per CDR3 protein comes from TCRdb applying MiXCR to the RT-PCR reads. Counted here are fewer than 550,000 distinct CDR3 sequences, around 25% occurring once; the ten biggest clones make up approximately 2%. Trimming took 4 bases from V and 3 from J, leaving 6 bases between them. This CDR3 region has 12 residues. This clonotype was observed a few times. Its antigen is not identified. Specimen: CD4+ T cells sorted from PBMCs, collected roughly 5 days after vaccination. The V gene is TRBV12-3 or TRBV12-4, the J gene TRBJ2-5, with D possibly matching TRBD2 (6 bases). The sequence came from a man over 45 who received an inactivated influenza vaccine. CDR3 sequence (DNA): TGTGCCAGCAGTTGGGGGGAAGAGACCCAGTACTTC. Translating gives CASSWGEETQYF.